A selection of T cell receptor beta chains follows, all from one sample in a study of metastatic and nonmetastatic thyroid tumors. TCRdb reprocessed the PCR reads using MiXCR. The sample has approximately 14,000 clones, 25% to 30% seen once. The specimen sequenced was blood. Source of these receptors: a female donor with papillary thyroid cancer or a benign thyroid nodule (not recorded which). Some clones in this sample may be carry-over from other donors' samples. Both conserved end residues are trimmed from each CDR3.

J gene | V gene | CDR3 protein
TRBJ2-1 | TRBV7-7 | ASSSSTSGGEQF
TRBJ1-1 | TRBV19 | ASSHRGAEAF
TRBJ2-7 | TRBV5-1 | ASSLRPGGSYEQY
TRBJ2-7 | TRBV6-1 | ASRRDSSYEQY
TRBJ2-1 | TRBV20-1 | SVRRGGGRSYNEQF
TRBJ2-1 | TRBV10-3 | AISEGLAGSSRGQF
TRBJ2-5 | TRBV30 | AWSLGQAGETQY
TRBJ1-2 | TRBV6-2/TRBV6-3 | ASRISGSNYGYT
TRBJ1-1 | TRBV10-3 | AITLGKLGGGTEAF
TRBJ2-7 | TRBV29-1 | SVEDGQGAREQY
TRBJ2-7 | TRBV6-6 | ASSYRNRGEQY
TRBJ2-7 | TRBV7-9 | ASITSTSSYEQY
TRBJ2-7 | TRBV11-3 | ARSQRQGSSYEQY
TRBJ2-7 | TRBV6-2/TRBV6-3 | ASTYSQGISYDQY
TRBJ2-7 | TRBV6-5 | ASSYSRAAYEQY
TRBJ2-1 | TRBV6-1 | ASSEYTTTSGSYNEQF
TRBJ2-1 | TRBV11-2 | ASSSFSGISYNEQF
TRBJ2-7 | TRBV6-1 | ARMRDSTYEQY
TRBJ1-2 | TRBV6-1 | ASSDRHKGGYT
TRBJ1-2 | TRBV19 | ASRTGGLYGYT
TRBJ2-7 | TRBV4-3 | ASSEGVSYEQY
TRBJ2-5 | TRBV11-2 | ASRPDGFLTQY
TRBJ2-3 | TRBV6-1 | ASSEEAGGPDTQY
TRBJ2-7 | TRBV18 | ASSPFRGEQY
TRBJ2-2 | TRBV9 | ASSSRTGGTTGELF
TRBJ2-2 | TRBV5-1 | ASSLWGGELF
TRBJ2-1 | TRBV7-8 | ASSLSGPNNEQF
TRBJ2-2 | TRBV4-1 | ASSTDGQGAAGELF
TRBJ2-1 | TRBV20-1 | SARANLDNEQF
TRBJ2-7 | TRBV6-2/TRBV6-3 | ASSYRGTSYEQY
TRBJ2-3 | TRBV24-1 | ATSDLVSGDTQY
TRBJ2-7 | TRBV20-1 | SAREASGSSYEQY
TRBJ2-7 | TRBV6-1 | ASSLKLRGIYEQY
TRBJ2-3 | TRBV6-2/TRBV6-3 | ASSSWTGRYTQY
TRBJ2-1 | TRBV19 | ASSMGVNNEQF
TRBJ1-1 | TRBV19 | ASSIRGQGNTEAF
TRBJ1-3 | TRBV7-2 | ASSPGGSGNTIY
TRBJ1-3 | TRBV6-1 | ASSEVGNTIY
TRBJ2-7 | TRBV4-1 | ASSQGEGQGQRYEQY
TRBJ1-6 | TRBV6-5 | ASSLGQPGAPLH
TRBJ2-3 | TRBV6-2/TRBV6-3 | ASSYSNGGGVMDTQY
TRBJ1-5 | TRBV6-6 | ASTSHGRWRGSNQPQH
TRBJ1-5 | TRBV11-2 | ASSLDPGTGANQPQH
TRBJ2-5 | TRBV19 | ASSINRAETQY
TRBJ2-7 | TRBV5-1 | ASSLAGGQEQY